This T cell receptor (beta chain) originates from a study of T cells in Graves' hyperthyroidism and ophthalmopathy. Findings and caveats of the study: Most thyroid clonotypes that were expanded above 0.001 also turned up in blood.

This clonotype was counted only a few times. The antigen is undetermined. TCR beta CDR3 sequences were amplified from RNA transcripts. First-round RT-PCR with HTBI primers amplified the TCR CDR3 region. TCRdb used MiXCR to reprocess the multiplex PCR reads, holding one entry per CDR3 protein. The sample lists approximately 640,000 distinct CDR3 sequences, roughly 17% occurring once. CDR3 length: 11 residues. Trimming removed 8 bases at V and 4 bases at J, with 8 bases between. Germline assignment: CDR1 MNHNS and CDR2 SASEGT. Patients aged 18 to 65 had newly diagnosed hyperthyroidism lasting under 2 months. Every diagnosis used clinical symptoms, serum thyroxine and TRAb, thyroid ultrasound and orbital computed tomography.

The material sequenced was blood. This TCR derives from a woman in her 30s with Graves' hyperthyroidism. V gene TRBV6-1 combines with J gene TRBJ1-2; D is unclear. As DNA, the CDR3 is TGTGCCAGCGCACAGACCTATGGCTACACCTTC. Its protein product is CASAQTYGYTF.